What follows are 2 T cell receptor beta chains derived from one specimen sequenced in a study of T cell changes during pregnancy in multiple sclerosis. Assay: immunoSEQ multiplex PCR; the TCRdb copy retains only in-frame clones and omits some. The sample includes roughly 90,000 clones, 75% to 95% seen only once; the top ten take around 2%. Source: peripheral blood, taken in the first trimester of pregnancy. The source is a female donor in good health, enrolled as a control in a pregnancy study.

This chain uses TRBV27 with TRBJ1-1; D gene unclear. The CDR3 length is 13 residues. The germline V gene has CDR1 MNHEY and CDR2 SMNVEV (reference sequence). With 8 bases removed from V and 5 bases from J, the gap between germline ends came to 15 bases. The CDR3 reads CASRRGVGTEAFF. CDR3 in DNA: TGTGCCAGCCGCCGGGGTGTAGGGACTGAAGCTTTCTTT.

This sequence joins TRBV5-6 and TRBJ2-7, with a tentative D call TRBD1 (6 bases). CDR1 is SGHDT and CDR2 is YYEEEE in the germline V gene. The CDR3 is made up of 14 amino acids. V shed 8 bases and J shed 2 bases, with 17 bases lying between them. The CDR3: CARSTTGTTYEQYF. The DNA of the CDR3 is TGTGCCAGATCGACTACAGGGACCACCTACGAGCAGTACTTC.